The TCR beta chain under discussion was sequenced for a study of T cells in Graves' hyperthyroidism and ophthalmopathy. Study conclusions and caveats: Classification by a 13 V-J model distinguished ophthalmopathy from stable hyperthyroidism. It was a median roughly six months before onset that the model predicted ophthalmopathy.

Calling Graves' hyperthyroidism stable meant ophthalmopathy did not progress within 18 months. Investigators excluded patients with uncontrolled infection, other autoimmune disease, pregnancy or lactation. This clonotype was picked up a small number of times. Its antigen remains unknown. What was amplified from RNA transcripts were TCR beta CDR3 regions. HTBI primers were used for first-round RT-PCR of the TCR CDR3. TCRdb analysed the multiplex PCR reads with MiXCR anew, one entry per CDR3 protein. The sample has some 770,000 distinct CDR3 sequences; less than 20% are singletons. The sequencing sample was made of blood. This TCR was recovered from a man younger than 30 with Graves' hyperthyroidism.

This CDR3 reads CASRTDISLNTEAFF. The CDR3 DNA reads TGTGCCAGTAGGACGGATATCTCCCTGAACACTGAAGCTTTCTTT. The chain employs TRBV19 and TRBJ1-1; D call uncertain. V gave up 6 bases and J gave up 0 bases, with 14 bases separating them. CDR3 length equals 15 residues. Germline V CDR1 and CDR2: LNHDA, SQIVND (reference sequence). Using reference TRBV19 and TRBJ1-1 for the parts outside the CDR3, the full variable domain is DGGITQSPKYLFRKEGQNVTLSCEQNLNHDAMYWYRQDPGQGLRLIYYSQIVNDFQKGDIAEGYSVSREKKESFPLTVTSAQKNPTAFYLCASRTDISLNTEAFFGQGTRLTVV.